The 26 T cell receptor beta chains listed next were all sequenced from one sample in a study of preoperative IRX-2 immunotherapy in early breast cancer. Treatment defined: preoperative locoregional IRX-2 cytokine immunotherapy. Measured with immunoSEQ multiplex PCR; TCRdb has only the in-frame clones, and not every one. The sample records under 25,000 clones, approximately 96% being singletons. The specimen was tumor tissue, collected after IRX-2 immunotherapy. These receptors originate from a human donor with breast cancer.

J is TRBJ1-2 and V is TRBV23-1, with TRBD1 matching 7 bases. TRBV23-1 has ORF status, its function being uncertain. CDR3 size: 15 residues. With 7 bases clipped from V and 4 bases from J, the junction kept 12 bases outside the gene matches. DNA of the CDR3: TGCGCCAGCACCCACTGGGACAGCAGAAGCTATGGCTACACCTTC. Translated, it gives CASTHWDSRSYGYTF.

The CDR3 reads CASSQGSENEQYF. The CDR3 bases are TGTGCCAGCTCACAAGGGTCTGAAAACGAGCAGTACTTC. This chain uses TRBV18 with TRBJ2-7; D is ambiguous. Looked up from germline, CDR1 is KGHSH and CDR2 is LQKENI. The V end was cut by 4 bases, the J end by 5 bases, with 12 bases between. This CDR3 comprises 13 residues.

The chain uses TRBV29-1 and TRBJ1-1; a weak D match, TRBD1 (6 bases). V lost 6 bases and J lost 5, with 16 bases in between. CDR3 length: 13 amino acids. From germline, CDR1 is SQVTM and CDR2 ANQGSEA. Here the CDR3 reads CSVNRAIETEAFF. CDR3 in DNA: TGCAGCGTCAACAGGGCGATTGAGACTGAAGCTTTCTTT.

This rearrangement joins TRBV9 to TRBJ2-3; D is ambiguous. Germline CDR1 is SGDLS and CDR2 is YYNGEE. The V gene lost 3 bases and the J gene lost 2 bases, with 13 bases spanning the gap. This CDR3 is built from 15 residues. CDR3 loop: CASSANDILTDTQYF. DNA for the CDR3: TGTGCCAGCAGCGCTAACGACATCCTCACAGATACGCAGTATTTT.

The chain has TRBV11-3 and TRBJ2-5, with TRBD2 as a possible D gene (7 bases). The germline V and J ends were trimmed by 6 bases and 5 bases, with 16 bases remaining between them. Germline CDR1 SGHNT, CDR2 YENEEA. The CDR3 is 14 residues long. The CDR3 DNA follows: TGTGCCAGCAGTTCGAGGGGGGAGGGGGAGACCCAGTACTTC. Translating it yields CASSSRGEGETQYF. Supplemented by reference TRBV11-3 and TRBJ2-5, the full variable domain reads EAGVVQSPRYKIIEKKQPVAFWCNPISGHNTLYWYLQNLGQGPELLIRYENEEAVDDSQLPKDRFSAERLKGVDSTLKIQPAELGDSAVYLCASSSRGEGETQYFGPGTRLLVL.

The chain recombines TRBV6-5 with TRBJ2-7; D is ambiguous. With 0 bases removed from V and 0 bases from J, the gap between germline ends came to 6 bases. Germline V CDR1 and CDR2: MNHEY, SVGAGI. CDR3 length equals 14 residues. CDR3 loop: CASSYSPGSYEQYF. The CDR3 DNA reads TGTGCCAGCAGTTACTCCCCCGGCTCCTACGAGCAGTACTTC.

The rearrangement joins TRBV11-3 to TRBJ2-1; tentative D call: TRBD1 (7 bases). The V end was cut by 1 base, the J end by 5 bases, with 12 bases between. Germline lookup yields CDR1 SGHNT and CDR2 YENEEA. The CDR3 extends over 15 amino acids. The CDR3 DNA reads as TGTGCCAGCAGCTTAGGTGGAGGGGGCAACAATGAGCAGTTCTTC. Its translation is CASSLGGGGNNEQFF.

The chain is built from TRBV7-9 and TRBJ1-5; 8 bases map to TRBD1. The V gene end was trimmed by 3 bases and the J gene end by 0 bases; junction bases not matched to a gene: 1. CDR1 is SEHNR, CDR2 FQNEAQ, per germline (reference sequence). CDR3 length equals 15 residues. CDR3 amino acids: CASSFDRGSNQPQHF. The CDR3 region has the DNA TGTGCCAGCAGCTTCGACAGGGGTAGCAATCAGCCCCAGCATTTT. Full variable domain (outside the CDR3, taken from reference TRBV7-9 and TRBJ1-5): DTGVSQNPRHKITKRGQNVTFRCDPISEHNRLYWYRQTLGQGPEFLTYFQNEAQLEKSRLLSDRFSAERPKGSFSTLEIQRTEQGDSAMYLCASSFDRGSNQPQHFGDGTRLSIL.

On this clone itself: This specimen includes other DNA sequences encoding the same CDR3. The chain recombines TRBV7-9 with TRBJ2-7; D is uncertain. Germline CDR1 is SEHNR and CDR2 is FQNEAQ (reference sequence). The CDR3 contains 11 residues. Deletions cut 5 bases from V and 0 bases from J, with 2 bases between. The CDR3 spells CASSDSYEQYF. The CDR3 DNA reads TGTGCCAGCAGCGACTCCTACGAGCAGTACTTC. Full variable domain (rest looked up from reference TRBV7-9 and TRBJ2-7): DTGVSQNPRHKITKRGQNVTFRCDPISEHNRLYWYRQTLGQGPEFLTYFQNEAQLEKSRLLSDRFSAERPKGSFSTLEIQRTEQGDSAMYLCASSDSYEQYFGPGTRLTVT.

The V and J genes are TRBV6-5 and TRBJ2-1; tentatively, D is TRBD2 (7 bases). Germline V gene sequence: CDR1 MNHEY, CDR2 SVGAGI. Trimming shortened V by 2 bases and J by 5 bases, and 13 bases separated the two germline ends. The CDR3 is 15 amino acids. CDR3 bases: TGTGCCAGCAGTTACGGGGGGGGCGTCCACAATGAGCAGTTCTTC. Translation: CASSYGGGVHNEQFF.

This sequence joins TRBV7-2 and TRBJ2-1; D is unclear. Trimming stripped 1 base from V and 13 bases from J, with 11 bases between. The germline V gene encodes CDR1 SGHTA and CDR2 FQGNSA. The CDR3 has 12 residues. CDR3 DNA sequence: TGTGCCAGCAGCTTAGATCGAGGCCCCCAGTTCTTC. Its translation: CASSLDRGPQFF.

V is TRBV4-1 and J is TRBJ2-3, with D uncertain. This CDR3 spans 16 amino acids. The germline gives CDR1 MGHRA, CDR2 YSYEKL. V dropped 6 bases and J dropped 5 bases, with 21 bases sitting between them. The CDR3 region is CASRPQWVTNLDTQYF. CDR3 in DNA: TGCGCCAGCAGACCCCAATGGGTAACTAACCTAGATACGCAGTATTTT.

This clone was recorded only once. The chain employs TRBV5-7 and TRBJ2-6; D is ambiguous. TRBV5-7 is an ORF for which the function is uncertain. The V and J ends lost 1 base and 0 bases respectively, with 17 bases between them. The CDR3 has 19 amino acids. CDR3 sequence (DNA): TGTGCCAGCAGCTTGAGGTGGGGTTCGGTGAGCTCTGGGGCCAACGTCCTGACTTTC. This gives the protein CASSLRWGSVSSGANVLTF.

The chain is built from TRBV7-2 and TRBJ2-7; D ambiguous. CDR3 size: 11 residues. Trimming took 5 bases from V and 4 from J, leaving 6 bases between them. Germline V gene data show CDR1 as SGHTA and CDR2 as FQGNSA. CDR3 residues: CASSRSYEQYF. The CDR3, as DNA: TGTGCCAGCAGCCGCTCTTACGAGCAGTACTTC. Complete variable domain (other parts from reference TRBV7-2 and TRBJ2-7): GAGVSQSPSNKVTEKGKDVELRCDPISGHTALYWYRQSLGQGLEFLIYFQGNSAPDKSGLPSDRFSAERTGGSVSTLTIQRTQQEDSAVYLCASSRSYEQYFGPGTRLTVT.

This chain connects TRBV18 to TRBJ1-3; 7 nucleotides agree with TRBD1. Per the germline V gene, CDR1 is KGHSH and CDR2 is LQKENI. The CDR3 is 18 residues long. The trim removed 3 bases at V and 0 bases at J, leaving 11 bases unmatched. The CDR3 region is CASSPTRAGTDSGNTIYF. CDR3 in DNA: TGTGCCAGCTCACCCACCAGGGCCGGGACAGACTCTGGAAACACCATATATTTT.

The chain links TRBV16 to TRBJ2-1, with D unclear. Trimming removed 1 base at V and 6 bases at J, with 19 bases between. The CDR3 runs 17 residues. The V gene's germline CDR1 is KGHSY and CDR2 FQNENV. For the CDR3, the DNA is TGTGCCAGCAGCCAATTTAGGATTCCGAGATCTGTCAATGAGCAGTTCTTC. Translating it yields CASSQFRIPRSVNEQFF.

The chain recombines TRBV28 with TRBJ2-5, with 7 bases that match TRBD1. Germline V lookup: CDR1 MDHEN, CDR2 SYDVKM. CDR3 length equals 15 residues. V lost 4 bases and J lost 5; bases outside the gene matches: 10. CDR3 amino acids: CASSSGGPVPETQYF. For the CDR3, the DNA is TGTGCCAGCAGTTCAGGGGGACCCGTACCGGAGACCCAGTACTTC.

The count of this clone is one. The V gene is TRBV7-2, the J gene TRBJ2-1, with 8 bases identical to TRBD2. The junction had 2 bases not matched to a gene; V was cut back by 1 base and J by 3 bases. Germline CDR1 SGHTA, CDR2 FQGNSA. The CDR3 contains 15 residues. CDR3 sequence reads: CASSLVAGIYNEQFF. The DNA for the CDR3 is TGTGCCAGCAGCTTAGTAGCGGGAATCTACAATGAGCAGTTCTTC.

CDR3 bases: TGTGCCAGCAGCGCCCGACAGGGGGCTCCCAATCAGCCCCAGCATTTT. It codes for CASSARQGAPNQPQHF. The rearrangement links TRBV7-2 to TRBJ1-5; 10 nucleotides line up with TRBD1. Looked up from germline, CDR1 is SGHTA and CDR2 is FQGNSA. With V trimmed by 5 bases and J by 3 bases, 7 bases remained unmatched. This CDR3 is 16 amino acids long.

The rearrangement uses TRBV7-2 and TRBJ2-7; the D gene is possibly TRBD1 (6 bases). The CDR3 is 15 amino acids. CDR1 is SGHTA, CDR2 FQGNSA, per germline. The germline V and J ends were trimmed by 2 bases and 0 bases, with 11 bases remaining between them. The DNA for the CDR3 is TGTGCCAGCAGCTTAATTCGGGACACCTCCTACGAGCAGTACTTC. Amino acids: CASSLIRDTSYEQYF.

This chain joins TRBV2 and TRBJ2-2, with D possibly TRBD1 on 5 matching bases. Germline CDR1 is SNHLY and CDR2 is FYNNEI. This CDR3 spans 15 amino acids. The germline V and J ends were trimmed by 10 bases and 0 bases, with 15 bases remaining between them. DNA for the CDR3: TGTGCCACCTCAAAGACAGACGCGAACACCGGGGAGCTGTTTTTT. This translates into CATSKTDANTGELFF.

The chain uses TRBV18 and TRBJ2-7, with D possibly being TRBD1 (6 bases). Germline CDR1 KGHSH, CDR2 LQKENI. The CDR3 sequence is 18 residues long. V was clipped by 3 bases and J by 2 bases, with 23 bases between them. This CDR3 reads CASSPQLYVRGQPYEQYF. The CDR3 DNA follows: TGTGCCAGCTCACCTCAGCTGTACGTTCGAGGACAGCCCTACGAGCAGTACTTC.

CDR3 sequence (DNA): TGTGCCAGCAGCCGTTCAGGGGGAAAAGAGACCCAGTACTTC. It codes for CASSRSGGKETQYF. The chain carries TRBV7-3 and TRBJ2-5; 7 bases map to TRBD1. J gave up 3 bases and V 5 bases, and 6 bases lay outside the gene matches. The CDR3 loop spans 14 amino acids. The germline gives CDR1 SGHTA, CDR2 FQGTGA.

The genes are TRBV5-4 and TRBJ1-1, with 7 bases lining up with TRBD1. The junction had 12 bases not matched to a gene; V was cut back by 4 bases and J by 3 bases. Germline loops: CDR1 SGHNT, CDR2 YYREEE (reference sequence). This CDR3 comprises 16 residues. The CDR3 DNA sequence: TGTGCCAGCAGCGGGGCGAGGGGGCTGAGGGACACTGAAGCTTTCTTT. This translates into CASSGARGLRDTEAFF.

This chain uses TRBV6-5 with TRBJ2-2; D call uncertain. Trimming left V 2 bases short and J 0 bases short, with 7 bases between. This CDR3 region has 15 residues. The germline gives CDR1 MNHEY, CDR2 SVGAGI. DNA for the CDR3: TGTGCCAGCAGTTACGTGATAGCGAACACCGGGGAGCTGTTTTTT. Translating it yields CASSYVIANTGELFF.

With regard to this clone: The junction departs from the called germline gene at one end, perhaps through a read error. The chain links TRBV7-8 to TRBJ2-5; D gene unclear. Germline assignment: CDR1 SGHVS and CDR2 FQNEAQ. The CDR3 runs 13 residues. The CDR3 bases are TGTGCCAGCAGCTCCCGATACCAGGAGACCCAGTACTTC. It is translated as CASSSRYQETQYF.